A few counts support the clone carrying this T cell receptor beta chain. Its antigen remains unidentified. The data originate from a study of T-cell reconstitution after alpha-beta-depleted transplantation in children. General study findings and limits: At one year after transplant, newly produced T cells mostly accounted for T-cell counts and diversity. Several hundred graft clones that had expanded were reportedly the source of alpha-beta T cells about two months after transplant. Surviving thymic progenitors and recipient T cells were the source of high TCRbeta diversity at day 60 in some patients.

Unique molecular identifiers featured in how the TCRbeta library was prepared. One entry per CDR3 protein, called by TCRdb with MiXCR from the PCR reads. Of 500,000 to 650,000 distinct CDR3 sequences listed, about an eighth are singletons. Sequenced here: PBMCs, mostly from graft donor cells, sampled 180 days after TCRalphabeta/CD19-depleted stem cell transplant. The source of this sequence is a female patient aged 2 to 10 who had a stem cell transplant for aplastic anemia, so the T cells may come from the graft donor.

In DNA form, the CDR3 reads TGTGCCAGCAGCCCGAGACCCGGGACTAGTAATTACAATGAGCAGTTCTTC. This sequence encodes CASSPRPGTSNYNEQFF. J is TRBJ2-1 and V is TRBV7-2, with 8 bases matching TRBD2. Germline values: CDR1 SGHTA, CDR2 FQGNSA. V lost 5 bases to trimming and J lost 4 bases; unmatched junction nucleotides: 13. This CDR3 comprises 17 residues.